The next 4 T cell receptor beta chains were all read from a single sample in a study of Graves' ophthalmopathy and Graves' hyperthyroidism. Amplified TCR beta CDR3 regions were obtained using RNA transcripts as template. An initial RT-PCR round employing HTBI primers preceded a second-round multiplex PCR. TCRdb re-analysed the multiplex PCR reads in MiXCR, keeping a single row per CDR3 protein. Among about 390,000 distinct CDR3 sequences listed, roughly 15% were seen once. The sequencing sample was made of peripheral blood. Source of these receptors: an adult woman with stable Graves' hyperthyroidism.

This sequence joins TRBV6-1 and TRBJ1-2; TRBD1 might be the D (5 bases). CDR3 length: 13 amino acids. V lost 6 bases to trimming and J lost 11 bases, with 19 bases between them. CDR1 MNHNS and CDR2 SASEGT come from the germline V gene. The CDR3: CASSPLGAGGYTF. In DNA, the CDR3 is TGTGCCAGCAGCCCCCTCGGGGCGGGAGGTTACACCTTC.

The V call is TRBV6-2 or TRBV6-3, the J call TRBJ2-5; D is undetermined. V dropped 2 bases and J dropped 5 bases, with 9 bases sitting between them. The CDR3 contains 13 residues. The germline V gene encodes CDR1 MNHEY and CDR2 SVGEGT. The CDR3 sequence: CASSYTERETQYF. Here the CDR3 DNA reads TGTGCCAGCAGTTACACAGAAAGGGAGACCCAGTACTTC.

This clonotype was found many times. This chain connects TRBV11-1 to TRBJ2-6; TRBD2 might be the D (5 bases). This CDR3 spans 16 amino acids. V lost 7 bases to trimming and J lost 0 bases, with 13 bases between them. CDR1 and CDR2 (germline): SGHAT, FQDESV (reference sequence). CDR3 DNA sequence: TGTGCCAGCACCTCCGGGGTTAGCTCTGGGGCCAACGTCCTGACTTTC. It codes for CASTSGVSSGANVLTF.

This clonotype has at least ten counts. The chain couples TRBV4-1 to TRBJ2-7; TRBD1 aligns across 7 bases. The germline gives CDR1 MGHRA, CDR2 YSYEKL. Trimming cost V 4 bases and J 3 bases; bases outside gene matches: 9. CDR3 length: 15 residues. CDR3: CASSRSPTGDYEQYF. CDR3 bases: TGCGCCAGCAGCCGTTCCCCTACAGGGGACTACGAGCAGTACTTC.